These T cell receptor beta chains were read from a single sample in a study of T cell changes during pregnancy in multiple sclerosis. Using immunoSEQ multiplex PCR, the repertoire was profiled, and TCRdb retains in-frame clones only, with some absent. The sample lists some 36,000 clones, around nine tenths seen once, with 0.65% to 0.85% in the top ten. The specimen was CD4+ T cells from peripheral blood mononuclear cells, collected in the second trimester of pregnancy. The receptor source for this set is a female donor in good health, enrolled as a control in a pregnancy study. Both conserved end residues are part of each CDR3. A D gene is named only where the DNA matches it firmly. Some rows have no size entry. The others give once, few or many, or a class for an expanded clone.

>TRBV7-9|.|15|.|TRBJ2-1
CASSQQGLSYNEQFF
TGTGCCAGCAGCCAACAGGGTCTTTCCTACAATGAGCAGTTCTTC
>TRBV9|once|15|TRBD1|TRBJ2-5
CASSVGTGSQETQYF
TGTGCCAGCAGCGTCGGGACAGGGTCCCAAGAGACCCAGTACTTC
>TRBV7-7|.|14|.|TRBJ2-3
CASSVDGAGDTQYF
TGTGCTAGCAGCGTAGACGGAGCCGGGGATACGCAGTATTTT
>TRBV18|.|13|.|TRBJ1-6
CASSRNRESPLHF
TGTGCCAGCTCACGGAACAGGGAATCACCCCTCCACTTT
>TRBV20-1|.|11|.|TRBJ2-2
CSGKYTGELFF
TGCAGTGGTAAATACACCGGGGAGCTGTTTTTT
>TRBV13|.|18|TRBD2|TRBJ2-1
CASSRTSGGAWSYNEQFF
TGTGCCAGCAGCCGGACTAGCGGGGGGGCATGGTCCTACAATGAGCAGTTCTTC
>TRBV15|.|14|TRBD1|TRBJ2-7
CATSRDPQTGKQYF
TGTGCCACCAGCAGAGACCCCCAGACAGGGAAGCAGTACTTC
>TRBV28|once|13|TRBD1|TRBJ1-2
CASRSTGDYGYTF
TGTGCCAGCAGGTCGACAGGGGACTATGGCTACACCTTC
>TRBV7-2|.|16|TRBD2|TRBJ2-7
CASSYRSGGMIYEQYF
TGTGCCAGCAGCTACCGTAGCGGGGGGATGATCTACGAGCAGTACTTC
>TRBV4-2|.|12|TRBD1|TRBJ2-1
CASSPSTGEQFF
TGTGCCAGCAGCCCGTCGACAGGGGAGCAGTTCTTC
>TRBV5-1|.|15|TRBD2|TRBJ2-3
CASSRSGGGTDTQYF
TGCGCCAGCAGCCGTAGCGGGGGGGGCACAGATACGCAGTATTTT
>TRBV11-2|.|14|TRBD1|TRBJ1-2
CASSPQGVDYGYTF
TGTGCCAGCAGCCCTCAGGGGGTCGACTATGGCTACACCTTC
>TRBV6-1|.|13|.|TRBJ2-4
CASSQSVGGIQYF
TGTGCCAGCAGTCAATCAGTCGGAGGGATTCAGTACTTC
>TRBV19|.|19|.|TRBJ2-6
CASSTHFGLRGSGANVLTF
TGTGCCAGTAGTACCCACTTCGGACTCCGGGGGTCTGGGGCCAACGTCCTGACTTTC
>TRBV2|.|16|TRBD2|TRBJ2-1
CASSEAKRGWSDEQFF
TGTGCCAGCAGTGAAGCAAAGCGGGGGTGGAGCGATGAGCAGTTCTTC
>TRBV7-6|.|14|.|TRBJ2-7
CASSLTIRGSQQYF
TGTGCCAGCAGCTTAACCATAAGGGGCAGCCAGCAGTACTTC
>TRBV11-1|few|16|.|TRBJ2-4
CASSSTARAPKNIQYF
TGTGCCAGCAGCTCTACAGCCAGGGCACCCAAAAACATTCAGTACTTC
>TRBV19|.|13|.|TRBJ2-1
CASSMGTDNEQFF
TGTGCCAGTAGTATGGGGACTGACAATGAGCAGTTCTTC